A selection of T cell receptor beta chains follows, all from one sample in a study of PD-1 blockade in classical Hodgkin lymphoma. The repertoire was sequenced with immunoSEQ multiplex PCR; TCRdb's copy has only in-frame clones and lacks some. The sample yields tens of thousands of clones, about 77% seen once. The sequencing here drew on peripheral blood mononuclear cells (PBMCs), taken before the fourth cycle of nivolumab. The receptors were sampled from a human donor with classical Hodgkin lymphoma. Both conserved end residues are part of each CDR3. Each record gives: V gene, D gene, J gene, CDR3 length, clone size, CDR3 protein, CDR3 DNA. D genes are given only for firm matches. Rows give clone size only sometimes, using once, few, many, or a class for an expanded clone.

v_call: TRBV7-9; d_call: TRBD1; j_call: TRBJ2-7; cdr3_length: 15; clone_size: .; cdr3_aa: CASSLVPDRGYEQYF; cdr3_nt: TGTGCCAGCAGCTTAGTGCCCGACAGGGGTTACGAGCAGTACTTC
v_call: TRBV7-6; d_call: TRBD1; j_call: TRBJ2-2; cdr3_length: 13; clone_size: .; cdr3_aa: CASSVQQGRELFF; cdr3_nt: TGTGCCAGCAGCGTCCAACAGGGGCGGGAGCTGTTTTTT
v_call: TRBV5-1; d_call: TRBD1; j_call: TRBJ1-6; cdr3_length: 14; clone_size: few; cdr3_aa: CASSVGQQDSPLHF; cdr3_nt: TGCGCCAGCAGCGTGGGACAGCAAGATTCACCCCTCCACTTT
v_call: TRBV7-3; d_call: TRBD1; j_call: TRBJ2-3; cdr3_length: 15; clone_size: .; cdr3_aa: CASSFQGARADTQYF; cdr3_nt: TGTGCCAGCAGCTTTCAGGGGGCAAGGGCAGATACGCAGTATTTT
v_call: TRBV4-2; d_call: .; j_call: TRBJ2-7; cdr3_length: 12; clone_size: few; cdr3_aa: CASSQPGEEQYF; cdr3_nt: TGTGCCAGCAGCCAACCCGGGGAGGAGCAGTACTTC
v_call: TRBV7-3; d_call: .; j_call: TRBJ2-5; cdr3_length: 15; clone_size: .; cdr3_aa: CASSLSREPQETQYF; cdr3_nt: TGTGCCAGCAGCTTAAGTCGGGAACCTCAAGAGACCCAGTACTTC
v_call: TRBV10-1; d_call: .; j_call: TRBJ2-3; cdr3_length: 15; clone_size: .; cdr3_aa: CASSAPGKGTDTQYF; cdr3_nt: TGCGCCAGCAGCGCCCCAGGGAAGGGCACAGATACGCAGTATTTT
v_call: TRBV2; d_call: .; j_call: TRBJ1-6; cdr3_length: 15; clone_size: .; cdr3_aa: CASSEEGSYNSPLHF; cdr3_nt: TGTGCCAGCAGTGAAGAAGGTTCCTATAATTCACCCCTCCACTTT
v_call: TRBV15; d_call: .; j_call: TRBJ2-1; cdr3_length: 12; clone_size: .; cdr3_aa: CATSRDHFEQFF; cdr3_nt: TGTGCCACCAGCAGAGATCATTTCGAGCAGTTCTTC
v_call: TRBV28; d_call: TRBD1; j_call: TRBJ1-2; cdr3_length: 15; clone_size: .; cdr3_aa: CASSFRLGQGSGYTF; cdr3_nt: TGTGCCAGCAGTTTCCGATTGGGACAGGGATCGGGCTACACCTTC
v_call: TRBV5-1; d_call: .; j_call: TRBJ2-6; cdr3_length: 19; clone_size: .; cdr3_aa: CASSLAGEEEGSGANVLTF; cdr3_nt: TGCGCCAGCAGCTTGGCGGGGGAGGAAGAGGGATCTGGGGCCAACGTCCTGACTTTC
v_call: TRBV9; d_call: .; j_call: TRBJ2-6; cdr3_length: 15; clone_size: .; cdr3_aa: CASSVGGSGANVLTF; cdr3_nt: TGTGCCAGCAGCGTAGGAGGGTCTGGGGCCAACGTCCTGACTTTC
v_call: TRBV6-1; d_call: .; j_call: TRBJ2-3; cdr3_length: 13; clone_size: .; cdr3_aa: CATRGGGRDTQYF; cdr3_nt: TGTGCCACCCGGGGAGGGGGCCGAGATACGCAGTATTTT
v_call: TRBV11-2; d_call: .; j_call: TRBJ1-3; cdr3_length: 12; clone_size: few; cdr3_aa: CASSGTGDTIYF; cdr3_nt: TGTGCCAGCAGCGGAACGGGGGACACCATATATTTT
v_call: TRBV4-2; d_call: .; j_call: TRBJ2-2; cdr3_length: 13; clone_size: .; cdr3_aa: CASRGTGTGELFF; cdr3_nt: TGTGCCAGCAGAGGAACGGGGACCGGGGAGCTGTTTTTT
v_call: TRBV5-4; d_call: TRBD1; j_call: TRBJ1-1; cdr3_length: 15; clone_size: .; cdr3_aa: CASSSPQGARTEAFF; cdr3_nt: TGTGCCAGCAGCTCCCCACAGGGGGCGCGGACTGAAGCTTTCTTT
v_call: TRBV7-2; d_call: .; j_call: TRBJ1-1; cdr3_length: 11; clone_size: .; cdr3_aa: CASSHVTEAFF; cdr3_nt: TGTGCCAGCAGCCACGTGACTGAAGCTTTCTTT
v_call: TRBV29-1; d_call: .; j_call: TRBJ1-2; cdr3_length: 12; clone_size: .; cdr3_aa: CSGGDRDYGYTF; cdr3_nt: TGCAGCGGAGGGGACCGCGACTATGGCTACACCTTC
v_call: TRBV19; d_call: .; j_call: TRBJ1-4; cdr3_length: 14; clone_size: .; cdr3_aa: CASSMSTTNEKLFF; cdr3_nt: TGTGCCAGTAGTATGAGCACAACTAATGAAAAACTGTTTTTT
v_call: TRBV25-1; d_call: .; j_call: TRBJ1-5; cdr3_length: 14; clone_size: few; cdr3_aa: CASSDGDSNQPQHF; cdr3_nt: TGTGCCAGCAGTGACGGGGATAGCAATCAGCCCCAGCATTTT
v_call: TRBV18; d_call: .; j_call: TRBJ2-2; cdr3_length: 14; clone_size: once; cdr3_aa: CASSRQSNTGELFF; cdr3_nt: TGTGCCAGCTCAAGACAGTCGAACACCGGGGAGCTGTTTTTT
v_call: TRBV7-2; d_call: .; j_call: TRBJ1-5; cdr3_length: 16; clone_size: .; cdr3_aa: CASSYQSGTPDQPQHF; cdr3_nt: TGTGCCAGCAGCTACCAATCCGGGACACCGGATCAGCCCCAGCATTTT
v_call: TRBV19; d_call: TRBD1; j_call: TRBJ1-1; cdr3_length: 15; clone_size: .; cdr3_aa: CASSALPGGGPEAFF; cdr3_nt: TGTGCCAGTAGTGCACTACCAGGGGGAGGACCTGAAGCTTTCTTT
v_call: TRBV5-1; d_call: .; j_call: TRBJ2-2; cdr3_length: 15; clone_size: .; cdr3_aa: CASSYSSALTGELFF; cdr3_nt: TGCGCCAGCAGCTACAGCTCGGCACTCACCGGGGAGCTGTTTTTT
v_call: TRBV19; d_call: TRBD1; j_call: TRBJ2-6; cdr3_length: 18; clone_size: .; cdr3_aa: CASSIRTGGSSGANVLTF; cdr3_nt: TGTGCCAGTAGTATTAGGACAGGGGGATCCTCTGGGGCCAACGTCCTGACTTTC
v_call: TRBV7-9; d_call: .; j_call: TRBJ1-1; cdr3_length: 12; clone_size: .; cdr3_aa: CASSTGGVTAFF; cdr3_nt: TGTGCCAGCAGCACCGGGGGGGTTACAGCTTTCTTT
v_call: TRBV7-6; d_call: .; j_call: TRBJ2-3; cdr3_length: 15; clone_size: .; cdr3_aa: CASSLVGGRADTQYF; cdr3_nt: TGTGCCAGCAGCTTAGTGGGCGGGCGGGCAGATACGCAGTATTTT
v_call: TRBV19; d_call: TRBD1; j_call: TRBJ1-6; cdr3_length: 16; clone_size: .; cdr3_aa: CASSIVRGTVNSPLHF; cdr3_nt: TGTGCCAGTAGTATCGTCCGCGGGACAGTTAATTCACCCCTCCACTTT
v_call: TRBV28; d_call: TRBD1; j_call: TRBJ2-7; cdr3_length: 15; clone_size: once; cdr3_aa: CASSLFGQGTLGQYF; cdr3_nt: TGTGCCAGCAGTTTATTTGGACAGGGTACTCTAGGGCAGTACTTC
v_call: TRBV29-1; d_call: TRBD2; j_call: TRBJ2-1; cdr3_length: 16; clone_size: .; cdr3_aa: CSVVSRGGGSYNEQFF; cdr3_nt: TGCAGCGTTGTTTCCCGGGGCGGGGGCTCCTACAATGAGCAGTTCTTC
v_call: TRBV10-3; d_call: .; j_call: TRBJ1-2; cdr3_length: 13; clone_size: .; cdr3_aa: CAISNNLDVGYTF; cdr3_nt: TGTGCCATCAGTAACAATCTGGATGTTGGCTACACCTTC
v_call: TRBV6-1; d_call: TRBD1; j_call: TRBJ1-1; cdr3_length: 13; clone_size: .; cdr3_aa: CASTLRGQRRAFF; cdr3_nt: TGTGCCAGCACCCTCCGGGGACAGAGAAGAGCTTTCTTT
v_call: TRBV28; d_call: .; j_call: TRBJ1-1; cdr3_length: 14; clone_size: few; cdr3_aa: CASSQSWGNTEAFF; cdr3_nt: TGTGCCAGCAGTCAGAGCTGGGGGAACACTGAAGCTTTCTTT
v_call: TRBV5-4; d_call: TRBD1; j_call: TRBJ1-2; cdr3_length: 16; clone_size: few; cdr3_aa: CASSLALGQGDYGYTF; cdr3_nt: TGTGCCAGCAGCTTGGCTCTCGGACAGGGAGACTATGGCTACACCTTC
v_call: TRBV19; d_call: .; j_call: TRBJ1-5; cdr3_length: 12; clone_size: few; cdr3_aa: CASSIGGQPQHF; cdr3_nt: TGTGCCAGTAGTATAGGGGGGCAGCCCCAGCATTTT
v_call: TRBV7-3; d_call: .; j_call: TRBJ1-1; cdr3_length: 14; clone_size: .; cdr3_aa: CASSLGPTLTEAFF; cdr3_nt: TGTGCCAGCAGCTTAGGACCTACACTCACTGAAGCTTTCTTT
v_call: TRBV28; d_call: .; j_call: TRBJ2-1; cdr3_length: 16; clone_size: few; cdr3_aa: CASSYYGDQPYNEQFF; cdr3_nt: TGTGCCAGCAGTTATTATGGGGACCAGCCCTACAATGAGCAGTTCTTC
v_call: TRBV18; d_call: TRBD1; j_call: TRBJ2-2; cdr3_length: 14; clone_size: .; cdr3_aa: CASRQGRGTGELFF; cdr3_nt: TGTGCCAGCCGACAGGGAAGAGGGACCGGGGAGCTGTTTTTT
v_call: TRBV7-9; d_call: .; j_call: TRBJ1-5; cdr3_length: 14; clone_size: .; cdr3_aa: CASSFSGGNQPQHF; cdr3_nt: TGTGCCAGCAGCTTTTCGGGGGGCAATCAGCCCCAGCATTTT
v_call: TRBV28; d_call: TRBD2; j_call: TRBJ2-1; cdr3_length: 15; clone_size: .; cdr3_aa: CASSLRPGGPIEQFF; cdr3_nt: TGTGCCAGCAGTTTACGGCCGGGGGGGCCTATTGAGCAGTTCTTC
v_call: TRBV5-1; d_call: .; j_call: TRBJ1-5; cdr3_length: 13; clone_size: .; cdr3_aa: CASSLDDNQPQHF; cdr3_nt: TGCGCCAGCAGCTTGGATGACAATCAGCCCCAGCATTTT
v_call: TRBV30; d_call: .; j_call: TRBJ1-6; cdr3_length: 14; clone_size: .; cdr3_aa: CAWSHGTANSPLHF; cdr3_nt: TGTGCCTGGAGTCACGGGACTGCGAATTCACCCCTCCACTTT
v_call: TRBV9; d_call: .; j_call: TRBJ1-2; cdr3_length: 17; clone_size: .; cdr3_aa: CASSRDGASGTNYGYTF; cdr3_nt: TGTGCCAGCAGCAGAGACGGAGCGAGCGGCACCAACTATGGCTACACCTTC
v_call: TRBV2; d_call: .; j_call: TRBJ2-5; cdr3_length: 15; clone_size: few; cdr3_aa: CASSEALGARETQYF; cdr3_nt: TGTGCCAGCAGTGAAGCGCTAGGGGCGCGGGAGACCCAGTACTTC
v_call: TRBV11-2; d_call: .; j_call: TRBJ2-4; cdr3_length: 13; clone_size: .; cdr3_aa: CASSLGAENIQYF; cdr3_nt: TGTGCCAGCAGCTTAGGGGCTGAAAACATTCAGTACTTC